This T cell receptor beta chain was observed in a study of blood T cell repertoires in COVID-19. Study-level background: PBMCs, B-cell-depleted T cells, or T cells were the source of the cDNA or gDNA that made up the material.

Germline values: CDR1 SGHNT, CDR2 YYREEE (reference sequence). Trimming cost V 4 bases and J 2 bases, with 12 bases left between them. The CDR3 length is 14 residues. Assay used: immunoSEQ multiplex PCR; TCRdb lists only in-frame clones, some missing. Among 60,000 to 75,000 clones, under 85% were seen once, and the ten largest hold 8.5% to 10%. Sequenced: peripheral blood. The sequence was collected from a woman aged 50 to 65 with acute or convalescent COVID-19. The rearrangement links TRBV5-4 to TRBJ2-5; unclear D gene. The CDR3: CASSRGRSQETQYF. CDR3 nucleotide sequence: TGTGCCAGCAGCCGAGGTAGGAGTCAAGAGACCCAGTACTTC.